Presented here are 17 T cell receptor beta chains from one specimen sequenced in a study of Tregs in tolerant kidney transplant recipients. Recipients received nonmyeloablative bone marrow transplants from related graft donors, with transient mixed chimerism. Data came from immunoSEQ multiplex PCR; TCRdb stores just in-frame clones and leaves some out. This sample lists thousands of clones; its ten largest clones have around 40%. The sequenced sample was CD8+ T cells from blood (PBMCs), obtained 12 months after the transplant. Receptors originate from a human patient who received a combined kidney and bone marrow transplant. Some T cells here may be from the graft donor.

Points on this clone: The read terminates 3 residues ahead of where the CDR3 ends, so the germline J gene completes it. The rearrangement uses TRBV7-6 and TRBJ2-1; TRBD2 matches at 9 bases. J was trimmed by 8 bases and V by 5 bases; bases with no gene match: 13. CDR1 and CDR2 (germline): SGHVS, FNYEAQ. This CDR3 contains 16 residues. CDR3 residues: CASSLGGGRALDEQFF. The CDR3 bases that were read are TGTGCCAGCAGCCTAGGTGGCGGGAGGGCCTTAGATGAG.

Concerning this clone itself: The read ends 3 residues early relative to the CDR3; the germline J gene fills the gap. The chain couples TRBV7-2 to TRBJ2-5; the match to TRBD1 covers 8 bases. The V segment lost 1 base and the J segment 4 bases; nucleotides outside the gene matches: 5. The germline V gene has CDR1 SGHTA and CDR2 FQGNSA. CDR3 size: 15 residues. This CDR3 reads CASSLGLTGAETQYF. The CDR3 bases that were read are TGTGCCAGCAGCTTAGGACTGACAGGGGCAGAGACC.

CDR3 DNA, as far as it was read: TGTGCCAGCAGGGGGGACAGGGTTTCCTACAATGAG. This encodes CASRGDRVSYNE. The complete CDR3 protein is CASRGDRVSYNEQFF. This rearrangement joins TRBV7-2 to TRBJ2-1; 9 bases map to TRBD1. The read falls 3 residues short of the CDR3 end, and the missing part is taken from the germline J gene. Losses at the gene ends were 6 bases for V and 1 base for J; bases not matched to a gene: 4. Germline values: CDR1 SGHTA, CDR2 FQGNSA. The CDR3 is 15 residues long.

With regard to this clone: The read terminates 3 residues before the CDR3 end, so the remaining end is supplied by the germline J gene. The chain carries TRBV19 and TRBJ2-7, with 12 bases identical to TRBD1. The germline gives CDR1 LNHDA, CDR2 SQIVND (reference sequence). CDR3 length: 15 amino acids. After removal of 5 bases from V and 4 bases from J, the junction contained 6 bases not matched to a gene. The CDR3 protein is CASSAGTGGPYEQYF. CDR3 bases read: TGTGCCAGTAGTGCCGGGACAGGGGGCCCGTACGAG.

Worth noting for this clone: Read sequence stops 3 residues before the CDR3 end, and the germline J gene provides the missing end. The chain recombines TRBV20-1 with TRBJ2-7, with D possibly matching TRBD1 (5 bases). Trimming cost V 4 bases and J 0 bases, with 19 bases left between them. CDR1 and CDR2 from the germline V gene are DFQATT and SNEGSKA (reference sequence). The CDR3 totals 16 residues. The CDR3 loop reads CSATGYTGLSSYEQYF. The sequenced part of the CDR3 DNA is TGCAGTGCTACAGGATACACAGGATTAAGCTCCTACGAG.

Concerning this clone: The read comes to an end 3 residues before the CDR3 does, leaving the germline J gene to fill in the end. This sequence joins TRBV10-3 and TRBJ1-3; a possible D gene is TRBD1 (6 bases). Germline CDR1 reads ENHRY; CDR2 reads SYGVKD. The CDR3 sequence is 16 residues long. Trimming removed 5 bases at V and 0 bases at J, with 14 bases between. CDR3 DNA, as far as it was read: TGTGCCATCAGTATAGAAGACAGGAGCTCTGGAAACACC. It codes for CAISIEDRSSGNT. Given in full, the CDR3 is CAISIEDRSSGNTIYF.

Concerning this clone: The sequenced fragment ends 3 residues before the CDR3 boundary, so the rest is inferred from the germline J gene. This chain connects TRBV29-1 to TRBJ2-2; D may be TRBD2 (6 bases). Trimming shortened V by 3 bases and J by 4 bases, and 18 bases separated the two germline ends. This CDR3 comprises 16 residues. Looked up from germline, CDR1 is SQVTM and CDR2 is ANQGSEA. The CDR3 protein is CSVEQSGGIGTGELFF. Incomplete CDR3 DNA: TGCAGCGTTGAGCAATCGGGCGGGATAGGCACCGGGGAG.

Worth noting for this clone: Coverage ceases 3 residues before the CDR3 finishes, and the germline J gene fills in the end. The chain uses TRBV6-2 or TRBV6-3 and TRBJ2-4; 14 nucleotides agree with TRBD2. Germline lookup yields CDR1 MNHEY and CDR2 SVGEGT. This CDR3 has 14 amino acids. Incomplete CDR3 DNA: TGTGCCAGCAGTTCCGGGACTAGCGGGAGTTTT. Protein: CASSSGTSGSF. The complete CDR3 reads CASSSGTSGSFQYF.

CDR3 DNA, as far as it was read: TGTGCCAGCAGCTTAGCGGGTACAGCCTTAGATGGC. Its protein is CASSLAGTALDG. The CDR3 reads in full as CASSLAGTALDGYTF. The J gene is TRBJ1-2, the V gene TRBV7-9; D is undetermined. The read gets to within 3 residues of the CDR3 end, and the germline J gene fills in the rest. The CDR3 has 15 amino acids. The V end lost 0 bases, the J end lost 6 bases, and 14 bases lay between the germline ends. The germline CDR1 and CDR2 sequences are SEHNR and FQNEAQ (reference sequence).

For this clone: The CDR3 extends 3 residues past the end of the read, so its final part is completed from the germline J gene. This chain links TRBV6-2 or TRBV6-3 with TRBJ2-4; D perhaps matches TRBD1 (5 bases). Germline CDR1 reads MNHEY; CDR2 reads SVGEGT. V lost 0 bases to trimming and J lost 1 base, with 7 bases between them. This CDR3 comprises 15 residues. Partial CDR3 DNA: TGTGCCAGCAGTTACTCGACAGACGCCAAAAACATT. Its translation is CASSYSTDAKNI. The CDR3 in full is CASSYSTDAKNIQYF.

In regard to this clone: From the germline J gene comes the end of the CDR3, since the read stops 3 residues before it. This chain connects TRBV5-1 to TRBJ2-7; possible D gene TRBD1, 7 bases. V was clipped by 1 base and J by 3 bases, with 11 bases between them. The germline CDR1 and CDR2 sequences are SGHRS and YFSETQ. The CDR3 runs 14 residues. CDR3 region: CASSLSRGVYEQYF. CDR3 DNA, as far as it was read: TGCGCCAGCAGCTTGAGCAGGGGGGTCTACGAG.

As regards this clone: The read is 3 residues too short to cover the CDR3 end, so that end is filled in from the germline J gene. The chain links TRBV29-1 to TRBJ2-3; 9 positions match TRBD2. Losses at the gene ends were 6 bases for V and 2 bases for J; bases not matched to a gene: 9. Germline CDR1 and CDR2: SQVTM and ANQGSEA. This CDR3 region has 15 residues. The sequenced part of the CDR3 DNA is TGCAGCGTGTTAGCGGGAGTTACTCCCACAGATACG. It yields the protein CSVLAGVTPTDT. The full CDR3 sequence reads CSVLAGVTPTDTQYF.

To note about this clone: The read ends 3 residues early relative to the CDR3; the germline J gene fills the gap. The chain links TRBV20-1 to TRBJ2-7; D assignment may be TRBD1 or TRBD2 (5 bases each). CDR1 is DFQATT, CDR2 SNEGSKA, per germline (reference sequence). Deletions cut 0 bases from V and 3 bases from J, with 15 bases between. This CDR3 has 15 amino acids. The part of the CDR3 DNA that was read is TGCAGTGCTAGAGATCTGAGGGGAGAGGGCTACGAG. It translates to CSARDLRGEGYE. The complete CDR3 protein is CSARDLRGEGYEQYF.

Details on this clone: The read ends 3 residues early relative to the CDR3; the germline J gene fills the gap. The chain employs TRBV10-3 and TRBJ2-7; TRBD2 might be the D (5 bases). This CDR3 is 13 amino acids long. V gave up 2 bases and J gave up 4 bases, with 9 bases separating them. From germline, CDR1 is ENHRY and CDR2 SYGVKD. The CDR3 spells CAISELASYEQYF. The sequenced part of the CDR3 DNA is TGTGCCATCAGTGAGCTAGCTTCGTACGAG.

Partial CDR3 DNA: TGTGCCAGCAGCTTAGGGTCATTTAGCGGGATTAGCTCCTACGAG. It codes for CASSLGSFSGISSYE. The full CDR3 protein reads CASSLGSFSGISSYEQYF. V gene TRBV7-6 combines with J gene TRBJ2-7; 8 positions match TRBD2. The observed sequence ends 3 residues before the CDR3 terminus, with the missing tail filled in from the germline J gene. CDR1 is SGHVS and CDR2 is FNYEAQ in the germline V gene. The CDR3 length is 18 residues. V gave up 1 base and J gave up 0 bases; unmatched junction bases: 11.

In regard to this clone: From the germline J gene comes the end of the CDR3, since the read stops 3 residues before it. The chain links TRBV19 to TRBJ2-7; TRBD2 agrees at 8 bases. Germline V gives CDR1 LNHDA, CDR2 SQIVND (reference sequence). There are 15 residues in the CDR3. V gave up 3 bases and J gave up 0 bases; unmatched junction bases: 4. The sequenced CDR3 bases are TGTGCCAGTAGTATGGGTAGCGGGGCCTCCTACGAG. Amino acids: CASSMGSGASYE. The whole CDR3 is CASSMGSGASYEQYF.

Points on this clone: The read stops 3 residues short of the end of the CDR3; the missing end is completed from the germline J gene. The rearrangement joins TRBV6-1 to TRBJ2-7, with 7 nucleotides matching TRBD1. Germline-derived CDR1 and CDR2 are MNHNS and SASEGT. J gave up 1 base and V 2 bases, and 5 bases lay outside the gene matches. The CDR3 extends over 15 amino acids. Incomplete CDR3 DNA: TGTGCCAGCAGTGAACGGACAGGTTCTTCCTACGAG. Protein product: CASSERTGSSYE. The whole CDR3 region reads CASSERTGSSYEQYF.